The T cell receptor beta chain under discussion was sequenced for a study of T cells after yellow fever vaccination. Study information: When fractions had low cell numbers, they were prepared with SMART-Seq v4 Ultra Low Input.

Germline lookup yields CDR1 DFQATT and CDR2 SNEGSKA (reference sequence). The CDR3 length is 15 residues. V gave up 6 bases and J gave up 6 bases, with 21 bases separating them. UMIs and a universal primer site were added when TCR cDNA was made by 5'RACE template switching. TCRdb processed the 5' RACE reads anew with MiXCR; each CDR3 protein has one entry. The sample lists hundreds of thousands of distinct CDR3 sequences; 9% to 15% were seen once. Findings of the study overall: Post-booster repertoires contained most primary-vaccination clones again (about 95% CD4, approximately 86% CD8).

As regards this clonotype: Its antigen is not identified.

Source: PBMCs, taken on the day of the yellow fever booster vaccination. The TCR comes from a man younger than 40 who received the YFV17D yellow fever vaccine. The rearrangement joins TRBV20-1 to TRBJ1-5; the D gene is possibly TRBD1 (6 bases). CDR3 in amino acids: CSATRRGMGIQPQHF. CDR3 coding DNA: TGCAGTGCCACTAGGAGGGGGATGGGTATTCAGCCCCAGCATTTT.